This T cell receptor (beta chain) was found in a study of shared clonotypes between healthy human individuals. The CDR3 extends over 14 amino acids. CDR1 and CDR2 from the germline V gene are SGHRS and YFSETQ. Trimming removed 4 bases at V and 9 bases at J, with 17 bases between. Turning to this clone: Antigen unknown.

Study results and caveats: What limited the represented genetic and exposure-history diversity was the small number of donors. Deeper or shallower sequencing was expected to change how clonotypes are shared among donors.

Terminally differentiated effector memory CD45RA+ cells were excluded from the naive CD8 cells, which were CD45RO-negative and positively selected for CCR7. Profiled with immunoSEQ multiplex PCR; TCRdb holds only in-frame clones, not every one. The sample lists 2 million to 2.5 million clones; about 95% were seen once. The chain employs TRBV5-1 and TRBJ2-1; tentatively, D is TRBD1 (5 bases). Sequencing input: naive CD8+ T cells sorted from blood. The sequence came from a man between 18 and 29 years old in good health. The CDR3 region has the DNA TGCGCCAGCAGCACAGGACCAGGGTTCGCTGAGCAGTTCTTC. This gives the protein CASSTGPGFAEQFF.